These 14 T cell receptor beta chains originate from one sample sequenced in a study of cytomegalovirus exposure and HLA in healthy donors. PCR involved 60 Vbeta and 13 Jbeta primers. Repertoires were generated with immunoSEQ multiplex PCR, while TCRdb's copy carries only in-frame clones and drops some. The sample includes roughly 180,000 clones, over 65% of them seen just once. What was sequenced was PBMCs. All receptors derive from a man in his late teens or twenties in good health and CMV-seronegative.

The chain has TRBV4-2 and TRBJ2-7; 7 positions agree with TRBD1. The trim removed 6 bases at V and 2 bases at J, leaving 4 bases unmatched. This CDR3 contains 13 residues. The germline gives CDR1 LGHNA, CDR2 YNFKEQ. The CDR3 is CASRFQGAYEQYF. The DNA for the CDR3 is TGTGCCAGCAGGTTCCAGGGGGCCTACGAGCAGTACTTC.

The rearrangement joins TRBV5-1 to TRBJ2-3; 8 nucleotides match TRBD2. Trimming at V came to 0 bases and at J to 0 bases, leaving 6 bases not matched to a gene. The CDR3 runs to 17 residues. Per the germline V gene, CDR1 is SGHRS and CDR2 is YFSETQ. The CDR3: CASSLAPSGGSTDTQYF. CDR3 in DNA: TGCGCCAGCAGCTTGGCTCCCTCGGGGGGGAGCACAGATACGCAGTATTTT.

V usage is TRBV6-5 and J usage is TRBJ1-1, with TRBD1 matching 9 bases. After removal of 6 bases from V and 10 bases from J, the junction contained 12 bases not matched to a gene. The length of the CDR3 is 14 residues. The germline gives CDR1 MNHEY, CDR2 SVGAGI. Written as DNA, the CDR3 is TGTGCCAGCAGAACCACCGGGACAGGGTGCGGAGCTTTCTTT. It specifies CASRTTGTGCGAFF.

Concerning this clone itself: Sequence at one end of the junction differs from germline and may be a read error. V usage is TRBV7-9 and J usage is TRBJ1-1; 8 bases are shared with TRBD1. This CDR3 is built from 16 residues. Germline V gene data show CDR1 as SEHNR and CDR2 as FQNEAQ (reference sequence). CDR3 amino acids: CSSSHTDRGLNTEAFF. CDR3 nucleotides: TGTTCCAGCAGCCATACCGACAGGGGTTTGAACACTGAAGCTTTCTTT.

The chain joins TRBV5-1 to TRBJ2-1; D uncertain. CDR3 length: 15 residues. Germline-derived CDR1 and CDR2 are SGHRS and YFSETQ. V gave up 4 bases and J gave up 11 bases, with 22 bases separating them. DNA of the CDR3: TGCGCCAGCAGCGACTTTTCTGGAAAGCCCCGGAAGCAGTTCTTC. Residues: CASSDFSGKPRKQFF.

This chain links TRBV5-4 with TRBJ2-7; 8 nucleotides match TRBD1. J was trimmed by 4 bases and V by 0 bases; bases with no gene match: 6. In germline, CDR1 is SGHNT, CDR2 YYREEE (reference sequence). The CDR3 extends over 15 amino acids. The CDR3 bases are TGTGCCAGCAGCTTGGAGGCAGGGGGCGAGTACGAGCAGTACTTC. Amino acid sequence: CASSLEAGGEYEQYF.

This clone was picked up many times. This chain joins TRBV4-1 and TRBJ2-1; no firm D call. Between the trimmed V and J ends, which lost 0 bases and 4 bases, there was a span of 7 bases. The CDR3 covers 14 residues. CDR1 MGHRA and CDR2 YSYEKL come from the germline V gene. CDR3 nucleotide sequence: TGCGCCAGCAGCCAAGATGAGGAGTACAATGAGCAGTTCTTC. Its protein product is CASSQDEEYNEQFF.

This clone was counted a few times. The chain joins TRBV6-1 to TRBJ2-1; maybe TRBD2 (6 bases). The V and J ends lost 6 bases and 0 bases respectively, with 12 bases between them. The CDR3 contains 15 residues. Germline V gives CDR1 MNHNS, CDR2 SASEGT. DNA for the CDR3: TGTGCCAGCAGCCCCGCGGGAAGCTCCTACAATGAGCAGTTCTTC. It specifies CASSPAGSSYNEQFF.

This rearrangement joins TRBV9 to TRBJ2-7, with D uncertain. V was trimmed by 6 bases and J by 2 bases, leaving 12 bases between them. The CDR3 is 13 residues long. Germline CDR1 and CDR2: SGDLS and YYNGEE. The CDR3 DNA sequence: TGTGCCAGCAAGAGCACTACCCCCTACGAGCAGTACTTC. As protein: CASKSTTPYEQYF.

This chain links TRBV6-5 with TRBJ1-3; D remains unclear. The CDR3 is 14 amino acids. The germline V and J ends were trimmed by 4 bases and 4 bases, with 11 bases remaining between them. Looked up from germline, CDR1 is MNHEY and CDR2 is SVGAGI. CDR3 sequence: CASSSDLLGNTIYF. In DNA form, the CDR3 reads TGTGCCAGCAGTTCAGACTTGCTGGGAAACACCATATATTTT.

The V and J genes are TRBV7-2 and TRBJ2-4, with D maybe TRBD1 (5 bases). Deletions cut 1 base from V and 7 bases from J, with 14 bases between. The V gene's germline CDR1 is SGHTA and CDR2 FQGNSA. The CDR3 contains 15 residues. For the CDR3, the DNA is TGTGCCAGCAGCTTAGATGGGGCAGGGAACAACATTCAGTACTTC. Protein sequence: CASSLDGAGNNIQYF.

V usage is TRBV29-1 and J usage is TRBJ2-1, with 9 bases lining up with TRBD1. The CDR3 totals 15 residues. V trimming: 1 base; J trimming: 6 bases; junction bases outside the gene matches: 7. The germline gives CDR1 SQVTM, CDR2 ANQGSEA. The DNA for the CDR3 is TGCAGCGTTGAAGTGGCGGGACAGGGTGTCAATGAGCAGTTCTTC. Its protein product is CSVEVAGQGVNEQFF.

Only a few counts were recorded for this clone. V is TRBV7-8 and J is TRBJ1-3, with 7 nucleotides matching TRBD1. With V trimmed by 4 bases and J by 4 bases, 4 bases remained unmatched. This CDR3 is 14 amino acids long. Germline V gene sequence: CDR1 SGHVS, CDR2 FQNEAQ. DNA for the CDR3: TGTGCCAGCAGCTCACAGGGGTTCGGAAACACCATATATTTT. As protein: CASSSQGFGNTIYF.

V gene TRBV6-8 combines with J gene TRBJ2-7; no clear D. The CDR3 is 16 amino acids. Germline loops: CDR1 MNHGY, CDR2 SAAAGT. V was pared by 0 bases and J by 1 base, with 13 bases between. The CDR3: CASSYSTPRSSYEQYF. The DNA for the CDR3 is TGTGCCAGCAGTTACTCGACTCCCCGCTCTTCCTACGAGCAGTACTTC.